This T cell receptor beta chain is drawn from a study of cytomegalovirus exposure and HLA in healthy donors. Study findings and constraints: There were some V segments, including TRBV6-2 and TRBV6-3, excluded as indistinguishable. A later analysis reported that several of the most significant clusters appeared to be linked to common viral pathogens, among them Epstein-Barr virus. Only CMV serostatus was available as immune exposure information.

With 4 bases clipped from V and 6 bases from J, the junction kept 7 bases outside the gene matches. The germline V gene has CDR1 SGHTS and CDR2 YDEGEE. CDR3 length: 14 amino acids. PCR employed 60 Vbeta and 13 Jbeta primers. The protocol was immunoSEQ multiplex PCR, while the TCRdb copy is restricted to in-frame clones and leaves out a portion. The sample carries fewer than 100,000 clones, roughly two thirds recorded once. Details on this clone: Its antigen is unknown.

The rearrangement uses TRBV5-8 and TRBJ1-2; 9 nucleotides agree with TRBD1. The TCR comes from a female donor in good health and CMV-seronegative. The sample was PBMCs. Here the CDR3 reads CASSIPTGGDGYTF. In nucleotides, the CDR3 is TGTGCCAGCAGCATCCCGACAGGGGGGGATGGCTACACCTTC. Looking up the rest from reference TRBV5-8 and TRBJ1-2 gives the full variable domain: EAGVTQSPTHLIKTRGQQATLRCSPISGHTSVYWYQQALGLGLQFLLWYDEGEERNRGNFPPRFSGRQFPNYSSELNVNALELEDSALYLCASSIPTGGDGYTFGSGTRLTVV.